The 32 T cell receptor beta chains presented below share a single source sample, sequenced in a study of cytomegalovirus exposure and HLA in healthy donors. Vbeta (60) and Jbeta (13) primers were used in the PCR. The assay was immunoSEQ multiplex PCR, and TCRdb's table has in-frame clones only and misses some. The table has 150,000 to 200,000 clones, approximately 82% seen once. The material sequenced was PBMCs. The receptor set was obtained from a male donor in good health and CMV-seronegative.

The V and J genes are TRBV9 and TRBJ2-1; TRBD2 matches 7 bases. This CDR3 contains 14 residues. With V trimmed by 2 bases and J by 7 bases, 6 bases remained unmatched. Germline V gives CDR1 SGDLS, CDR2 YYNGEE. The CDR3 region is CASSVVVGRNEQFF. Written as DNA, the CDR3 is TGTGCCAGCAGCGTTGTCGTCGGGAGGAATGAGCAGTTCTTC.

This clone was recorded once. The CDR3 DNA reads TGTGCCAGCAGTTTATCAATCGAAACGGGAGAACGGTTCTTC. Residues: CASSLSIETGERFF. The chain joins TRBV28 to TRBJ2-1; possible D gene TRBD2, 6 bases. V was pared by 1 base and J by 15 bases, with 19 bases between. CDR1 is MDHEN and CDR2 is SYDVKM in the germline V gene. The CDR3 length is 14 residues.

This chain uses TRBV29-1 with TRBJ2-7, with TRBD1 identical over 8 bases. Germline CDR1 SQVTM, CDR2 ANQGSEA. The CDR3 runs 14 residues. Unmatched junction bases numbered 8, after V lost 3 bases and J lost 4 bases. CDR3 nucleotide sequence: TGCAGCGTTGAGGCAGGGGGCGACTCTTACGAGCAGTACTTC. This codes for CSVEAGGDSYEQYF.

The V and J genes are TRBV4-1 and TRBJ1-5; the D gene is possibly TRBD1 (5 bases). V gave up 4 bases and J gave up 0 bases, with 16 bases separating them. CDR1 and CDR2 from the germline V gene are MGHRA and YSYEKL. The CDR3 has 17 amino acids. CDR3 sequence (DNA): TGCGCCAGCAGCCCTGGCGGGGGATCTTATAGCAATCAGCCCCAGCATTTT. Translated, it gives CASSPGGGSYSNQPQHF.

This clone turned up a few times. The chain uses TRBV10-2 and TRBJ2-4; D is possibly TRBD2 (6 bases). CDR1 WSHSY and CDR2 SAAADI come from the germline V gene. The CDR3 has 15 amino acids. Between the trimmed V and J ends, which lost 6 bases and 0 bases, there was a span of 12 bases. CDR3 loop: CASRPRDLAKNIQYF. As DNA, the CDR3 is TGCGCCAGCAGACCCCGGGACTTAGCCAAAAACATTCAGTACTTC.

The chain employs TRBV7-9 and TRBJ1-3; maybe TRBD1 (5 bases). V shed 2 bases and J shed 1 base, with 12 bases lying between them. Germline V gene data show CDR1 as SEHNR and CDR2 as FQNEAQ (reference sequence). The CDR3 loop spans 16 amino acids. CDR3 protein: CASSLQGVGSGNTIYF. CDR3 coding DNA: TGTGCCAGCAGCTTACAGGGTGTAGGATCTGGAAACACCATATATTTT.

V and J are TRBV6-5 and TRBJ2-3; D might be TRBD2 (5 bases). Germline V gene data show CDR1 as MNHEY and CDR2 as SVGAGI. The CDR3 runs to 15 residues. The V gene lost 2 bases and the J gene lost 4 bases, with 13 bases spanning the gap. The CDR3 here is CASSYRGIRADTQYF. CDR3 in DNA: TGTGCCAGCAGTTACCGGGGTATTAGGGCAGATACGCAGTATTTT.

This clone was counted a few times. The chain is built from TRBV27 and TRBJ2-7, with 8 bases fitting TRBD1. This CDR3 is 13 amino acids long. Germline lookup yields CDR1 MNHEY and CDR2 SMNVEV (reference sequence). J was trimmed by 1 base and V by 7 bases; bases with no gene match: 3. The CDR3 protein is CASTGQGSYEQYF. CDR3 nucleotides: TGTGCCAGCACCGGACAGGGATCCTACGAGCAGTACTTC.

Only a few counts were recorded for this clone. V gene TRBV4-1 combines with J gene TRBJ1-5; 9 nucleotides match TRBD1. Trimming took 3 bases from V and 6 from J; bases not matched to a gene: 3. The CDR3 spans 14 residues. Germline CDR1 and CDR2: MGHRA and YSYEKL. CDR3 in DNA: TGCGCCAGCAGCCAGGGACAGGGTATTCAGCCCCAGCATTTT. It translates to CASSQGQGIQPQHF.

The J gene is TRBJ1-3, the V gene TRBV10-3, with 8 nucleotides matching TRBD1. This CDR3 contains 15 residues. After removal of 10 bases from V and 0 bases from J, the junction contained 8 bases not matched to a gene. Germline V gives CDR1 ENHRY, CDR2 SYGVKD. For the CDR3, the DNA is TGTGCCACCGACAGGGGATCGTCCTCTGGAAACACCATATATTTT. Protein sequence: CATDRGSSSGNTIYF.

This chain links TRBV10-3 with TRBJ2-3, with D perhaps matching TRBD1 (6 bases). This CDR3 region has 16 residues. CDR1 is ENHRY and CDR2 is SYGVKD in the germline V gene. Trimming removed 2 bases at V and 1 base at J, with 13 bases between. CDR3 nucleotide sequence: TGTGCCATCAGTGAGCGACAGGTCGCCGGCACAGATACGCAGTATTTT. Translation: CAISERQVAGTDTQYF.

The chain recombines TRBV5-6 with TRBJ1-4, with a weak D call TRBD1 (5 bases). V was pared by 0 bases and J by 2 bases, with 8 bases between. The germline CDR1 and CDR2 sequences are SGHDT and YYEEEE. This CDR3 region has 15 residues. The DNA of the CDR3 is TGTGCCAGCAGCTTGGTGGGGCACACTAATGAAAAACTGTTTTTT. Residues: CASSLVGHTNEKLFF.

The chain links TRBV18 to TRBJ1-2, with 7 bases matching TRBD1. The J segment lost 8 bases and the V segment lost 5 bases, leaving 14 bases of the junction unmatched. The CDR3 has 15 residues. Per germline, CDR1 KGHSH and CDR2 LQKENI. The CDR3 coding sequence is TGTGCCAGCTCAACTCGTTCCGGACAGGAGGGGGGCTACACCTTC. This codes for CASSTRSGQEGGYTF.

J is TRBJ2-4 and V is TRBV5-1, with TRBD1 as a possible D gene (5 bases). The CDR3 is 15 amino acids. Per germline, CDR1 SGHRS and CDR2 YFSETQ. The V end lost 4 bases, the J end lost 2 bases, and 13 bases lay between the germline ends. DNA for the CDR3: TGCGCCAGCAGCCCATGGGGCGGCCCCAAAAACATTCAGTACTTC. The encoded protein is CASSPWGGPKNIQYF.

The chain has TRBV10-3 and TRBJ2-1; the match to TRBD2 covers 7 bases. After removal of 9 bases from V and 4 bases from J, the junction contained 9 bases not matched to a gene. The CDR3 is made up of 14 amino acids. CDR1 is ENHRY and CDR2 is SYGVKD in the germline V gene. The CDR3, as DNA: TGTGCCATTTCCGGGACTAATATATACAATGAGCAGTTCTTC. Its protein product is CAISGTNIYNEQFF.

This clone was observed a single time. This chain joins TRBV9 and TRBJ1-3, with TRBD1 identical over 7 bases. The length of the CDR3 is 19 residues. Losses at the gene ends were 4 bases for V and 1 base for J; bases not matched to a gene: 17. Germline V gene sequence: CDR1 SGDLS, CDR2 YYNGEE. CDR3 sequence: CASSPRLSDRRQSGNTIYF. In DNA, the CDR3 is TGTGCCAGCAGCCCACGTTTGTCGGACAGGCGGCAATCTGGAAACACCATATATTTT.

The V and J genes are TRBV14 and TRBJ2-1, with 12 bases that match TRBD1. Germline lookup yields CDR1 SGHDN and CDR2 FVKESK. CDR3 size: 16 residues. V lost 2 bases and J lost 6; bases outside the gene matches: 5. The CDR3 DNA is TGTGCCAGCAGCCAACCCGGGACAGGGGGCCCCAATGAGCAGTTCTTC. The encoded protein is CASSQPGTGGPNEQFF.

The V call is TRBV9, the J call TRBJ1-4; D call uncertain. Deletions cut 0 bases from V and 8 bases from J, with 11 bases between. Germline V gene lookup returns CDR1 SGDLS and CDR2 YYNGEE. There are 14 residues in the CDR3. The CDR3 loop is CASSVAPGGEKLFF. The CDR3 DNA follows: TGTGCCAGCAGCGTAGCACCAGGTGGGGAAAAACTGTTTTTT.

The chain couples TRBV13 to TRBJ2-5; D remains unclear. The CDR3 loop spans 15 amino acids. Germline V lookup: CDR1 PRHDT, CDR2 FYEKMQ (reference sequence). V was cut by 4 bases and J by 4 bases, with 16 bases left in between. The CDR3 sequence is CASSSPTRYPETQYF. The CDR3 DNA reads TGTGCCAGCAGCTCCCCCACGCGGTACCCAGAGACCCAGTACTTC. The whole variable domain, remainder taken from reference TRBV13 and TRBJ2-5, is AAGVIQSPRHLIKEKRETATLKCYPIPRHDTVYWYQQGPGQDPQFLISFYEKMQSDKGSIPDRFSAQQFSDYHSELNMSSLELGDSALYFCASSSPTRYPETQYFGPGTRLLVL.

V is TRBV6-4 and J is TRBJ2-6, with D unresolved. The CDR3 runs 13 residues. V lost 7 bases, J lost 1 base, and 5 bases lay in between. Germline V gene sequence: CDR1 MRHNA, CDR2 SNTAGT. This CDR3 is CASKESGANVLTF. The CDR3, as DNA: TGTGCCAGCAAGGAGTCTGGGGCCAACGTCCTGACTTTC.

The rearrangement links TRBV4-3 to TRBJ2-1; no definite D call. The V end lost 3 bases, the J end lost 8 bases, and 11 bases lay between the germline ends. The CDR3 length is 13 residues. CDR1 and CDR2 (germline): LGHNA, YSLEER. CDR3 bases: TGCGCCAGCAGCCACCTAGGCTCCCATGAGCAGTTCTTC. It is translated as CASSHLGSHEQFF.

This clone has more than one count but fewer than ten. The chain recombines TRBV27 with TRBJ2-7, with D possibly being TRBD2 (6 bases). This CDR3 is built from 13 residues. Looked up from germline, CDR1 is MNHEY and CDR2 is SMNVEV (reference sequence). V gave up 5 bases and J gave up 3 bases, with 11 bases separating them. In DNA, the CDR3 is TGTGCCAGCAGTCCGGCGGGGAACTACGAGCAGTACTTC. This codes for CASSPAGNYEQYF.

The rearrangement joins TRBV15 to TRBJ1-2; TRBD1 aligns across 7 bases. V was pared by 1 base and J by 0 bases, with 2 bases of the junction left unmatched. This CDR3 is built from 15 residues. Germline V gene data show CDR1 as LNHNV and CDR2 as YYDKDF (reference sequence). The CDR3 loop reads CATSRGTGANYGYTF. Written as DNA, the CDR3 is TGTGCCACCAGCAGAGGAACAGGGGCTAACTATGGCTACACCTTC.

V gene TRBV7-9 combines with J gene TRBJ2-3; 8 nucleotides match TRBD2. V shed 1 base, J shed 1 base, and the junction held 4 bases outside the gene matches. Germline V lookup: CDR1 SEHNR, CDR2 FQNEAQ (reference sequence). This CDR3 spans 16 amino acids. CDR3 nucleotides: TGTGCCAGCAGCTTAGGGTTTAGCGGGGGCACAGATACGCAGTATTTT. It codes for CASSLGFSGGTDTQYF.

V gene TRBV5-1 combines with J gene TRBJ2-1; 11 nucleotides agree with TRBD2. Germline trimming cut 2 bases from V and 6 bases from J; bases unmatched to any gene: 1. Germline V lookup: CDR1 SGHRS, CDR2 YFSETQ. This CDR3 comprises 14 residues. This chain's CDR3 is CASSLTSGSNEQFF. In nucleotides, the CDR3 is TGCGCCAGCAGCTTAACTAGCGGGAGCAATGAGCAGTTCTTC.

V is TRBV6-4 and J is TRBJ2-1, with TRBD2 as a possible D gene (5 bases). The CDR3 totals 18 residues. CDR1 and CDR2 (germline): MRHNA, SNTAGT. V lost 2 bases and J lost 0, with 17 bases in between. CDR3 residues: CASSDATGIEGSYNEQFF. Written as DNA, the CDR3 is TGTGCCAGCAGTGACGCGACGGGGATAGAAGGCTCCTACAATGAGCAGTTCTTC.

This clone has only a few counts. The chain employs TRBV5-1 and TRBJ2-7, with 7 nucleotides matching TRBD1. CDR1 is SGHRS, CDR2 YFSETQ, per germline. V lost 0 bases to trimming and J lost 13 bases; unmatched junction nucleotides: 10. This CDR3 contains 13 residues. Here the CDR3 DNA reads TGCGCCAGCAGCTTGGACCCCACAGGGGAATGTTACTTC. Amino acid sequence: CASSLDPTGECYF.

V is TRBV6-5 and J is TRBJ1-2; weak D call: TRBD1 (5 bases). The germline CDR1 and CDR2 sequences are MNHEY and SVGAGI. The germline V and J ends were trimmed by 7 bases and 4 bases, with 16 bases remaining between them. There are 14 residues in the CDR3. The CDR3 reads CASNPTAGPYGYTF. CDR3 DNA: TGTGCCAGCAATCCTACGGCGGGGCCCTATGGCTACACCTTC.

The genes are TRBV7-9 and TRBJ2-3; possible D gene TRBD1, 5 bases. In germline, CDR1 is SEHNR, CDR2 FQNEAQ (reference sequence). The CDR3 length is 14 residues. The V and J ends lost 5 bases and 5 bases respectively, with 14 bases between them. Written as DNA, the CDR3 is TGTGCCAGCAGCCAGGGTGGAATGGAAGATACGCAGTATTTT. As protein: CASSQGGMEDTQYF.

The CDR3 nucleotides read TGTGCCAGCAGACTCGGGAATATCCGCTACGAGCAGTACTTC. This sequence encodes CASRLGNIRYEQYF. This sequence joins TRBV7-8 and TRBJ2-7; D possibly corresponds to TRBD2 (5 bases). Between the trimmed V and J ends, which lost 6 bases and 3 bases, there was a span of 15 bases. Germline loops: CDR1 SGHVS, CDR2 FQNEAQ. CDR3 size: 14 residues.

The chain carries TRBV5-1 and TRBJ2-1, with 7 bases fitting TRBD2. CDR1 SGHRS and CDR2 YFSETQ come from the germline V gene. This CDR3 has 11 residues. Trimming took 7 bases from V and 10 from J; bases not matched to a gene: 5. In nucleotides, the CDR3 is TGCGCCAGCGCGGGAGTCCGGGAGCAGTTCTTC. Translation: CASAGVREQFF. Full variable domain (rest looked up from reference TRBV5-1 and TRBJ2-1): KAGVTQTPRYLIKTRGQQVTLSCSPISGHRSVSWYQQTPGQGLQFLFEYFSETQRNKGNFPGRFSGRQFSNSRSEMNVSTLELGDSALYLCASAGVREQFFGPGTRLTVL.

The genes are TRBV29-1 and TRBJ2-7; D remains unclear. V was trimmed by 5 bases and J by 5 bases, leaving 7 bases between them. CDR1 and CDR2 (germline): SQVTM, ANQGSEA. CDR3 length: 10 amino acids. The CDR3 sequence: CSVRENEQYF. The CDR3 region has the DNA TGCAGCGTTCGCGAGAACGAGCAGTACTTC.